A single sample is the source of the 9 T cell receptor beta chains below, sequenced in a study of siplizumab effects on memory and regulatory T cells. The repertoire was sequenced with immunoSEQ multiplex PCR; TCRdb's copy has only in-frame clones and lacks some. This table has about 100,000 clones, approximately 94% appearing once. The sample consisted of non-Treg CD4+ T cells sorted from blood. Receptors were obtained from a human donor in good health.

J is TRBJ1-4 and V is TRBV19, with D tentatively TRBD1 (5 bases). The ends were cut back, 4 bases at V and 8 bases at J, with 14 bases in the middle. Per germline, CDR1 LNHDA and CDR2 SQIVND (reference sequence). The CDR3 consists of 14 residues. CDR3 protein: CASSKGRTGEKLFF. The CDR3 region has the DNA TGTGCCAGTAGTAAGGGGCGGACGGGGGAAAAACTGTTTTTT.

The chain recombines TRBV9 with TRBJ2-5; 14 nucleotides match TRBD2. This CDR3 spans 19 amino acids. V shed 4 bases, J shed 5 bases, and the junction held 16 bases outside the gene matches. CDR1 is SGDLS and CDR2 is YYNGEE in the germline V gene. CDR3 protein: CASSTNPSGTSGSRETQYF. The CDR3 bases are TGTGCCAGCAGCACAAACCCGTCCGGGACTAGCGGGAGTAGGGAGACCCAGTACTTC.

V and J are TRBV5-4 and TRBJ2-3, with TRBD1 as a possible D gene (5 bases). The CDR3 length is 11 residues. The germline V gene encodes CDR1 SGHNT and CDR2 YYREEE (reference sequence). V lost 4 bases and J 12 bases, leaving 12 bases between the germline ends. This CDR3 reads CASSQGGLQYF. CDR3 nucleotides: TGTGCCAGCAGCCAGGGCGGCCTCCAGTATTTT.

The gene calls are TRBV9 and TRBJ2-4; 10 bases fit TRBD2. V lost 4 bases and J lost 7; bases outside the gene matches: 17. Germline V lookup: CDR1 SGDLS, CDR2 YYNGEE. CDR3 length: 18 amino acids. The CDR3, as DNA: TGTGCCAGCAGCCCGAGACTCCTAGGACTAGCGGAATCGAACATTCAGTACTTC. Translation: CASSPRLLGLAESNIQYF.

The CDR3 bases are TGTGCCAGCAGCTTAGGGGGACTAGCGGGAGGATCGAACACCGGGGAGCTGTTTTTT. Translated: CASSLGGLAGGSNTGELFF. The chain employs TRBV7-9 and TRBJ2-2; 15 bases map to TRBD2. V was clipped by 1 base and J by 0 bases; unmatched bases: 3. The CDR3 sequence is 19 residues long. Germline V gives CDR1 SEHNR, CDR2 FQNEAQ (reference sequence).

The chain has TRBV28 and TRBJ2-5; D remains ambiguous. The germline V gene encodes CDR1 MDHEN and CDR2 SYDVKM. This CDR3 spans 15 amino acids. The germline V and J ends were trimmed by 8 bases and 1 base, with 17 bases remaining between them. The CDR3, as DNA: TGTGCCAGCTGCAATGGTGGGCCTCCCCAAGAGACCCAGTACTTC. Protein sequence: CASCNGGPPQETQYF.

The chain carries TRBV9 and TRBJ2-1; 9 nucleotides line up with TRBD2. Germline V lookup: CDR1 SGDLS, CDR2 YYNGEE. The CDR3 runs 15 residues. V shed 9 bases, J shed 3 bases, and the junction held 10 bases outside the gene matches. The DNA of the CDR3 is TGTGCCACCTCTGTAGCGGGAGCGGGCTACAATGAGCAGTTCTTC. Encoded protein: CATSVAGAGYNEQFF.

The sample holds one count of this clone. This sequence joins TRBV4-1 and TRBJ2-1, with D unclear. V shed 0 bases and J shed 6 bases, with 12 bases lying between them. The CDR3 has 15 amino acids. The germline V gene encodes CDR1 MGHRA and CDR2 YSYEKL. Here the CDR3 DNA reads TGCGCCAGCAGCCAAGAGAGACGGCTCGCCAATGAGCAGTTCTTC. Amino acids: CASSQERRLANEQFF.

This chain connects TRBV29-1 to TRBJ1-3, with D tentatively TRBD1 (6 bases). This CDR3 spans 15 amino acids. Per germline, CDR1 SQVTM and CDR2 ANQGSEA. Trimming removed 7 bases from V and 4 bases from J, with 20 bases in between. CDR3 amino acids: CSAAEGGAMGNTIYF. The CDR3 region has the DNA TGCAGCGCCGCCGAGGGGGGGGCGATGGGAAACACCATATATTTT.